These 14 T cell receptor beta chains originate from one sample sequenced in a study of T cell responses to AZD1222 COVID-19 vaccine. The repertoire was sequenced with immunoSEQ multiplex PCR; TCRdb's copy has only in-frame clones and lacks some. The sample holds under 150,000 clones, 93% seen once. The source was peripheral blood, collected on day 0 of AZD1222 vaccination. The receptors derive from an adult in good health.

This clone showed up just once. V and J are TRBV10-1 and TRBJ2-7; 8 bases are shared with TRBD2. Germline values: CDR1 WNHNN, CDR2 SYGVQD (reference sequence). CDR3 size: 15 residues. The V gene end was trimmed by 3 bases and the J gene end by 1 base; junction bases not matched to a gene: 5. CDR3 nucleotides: TGCGCCAGCAGTGAAGCGGGGGAGCGATCCTACGAGCAGTACTTC. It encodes CASSEAGERSYEQYF.

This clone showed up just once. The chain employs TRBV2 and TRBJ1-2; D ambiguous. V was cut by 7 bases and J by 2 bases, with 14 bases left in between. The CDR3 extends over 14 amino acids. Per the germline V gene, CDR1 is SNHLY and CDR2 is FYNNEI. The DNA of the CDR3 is TGTGCCAGCACCACTATAGGTGAAAACTATGGCTACACCTTC. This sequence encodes CASTTIGENYGYTF.

The CDR3 here is CASSLLLNTEAFF. In DNA form, the CDR3 reads TGTGCCAGCAGCTTGTTATTGAACACTGAAGCTTTCTTT. The rearrangement uses TRBV5-8 and TRBJ1-1; D unclear. V lost 1 base, J lost 0 bases, and 4 bases lay in between. This CDR3 region has 13 residues. Germline CDR1 and CDR2: SGHTS and YDEGEE.

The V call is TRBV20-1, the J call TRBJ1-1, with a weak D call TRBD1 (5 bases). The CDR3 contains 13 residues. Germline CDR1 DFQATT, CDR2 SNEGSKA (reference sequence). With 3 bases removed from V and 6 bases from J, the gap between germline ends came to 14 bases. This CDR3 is CSASSGLSPEAFF. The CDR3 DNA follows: TGCAGTGCTAGTTCGGGACTCTCCCCTGAAGCTTTCTTT.

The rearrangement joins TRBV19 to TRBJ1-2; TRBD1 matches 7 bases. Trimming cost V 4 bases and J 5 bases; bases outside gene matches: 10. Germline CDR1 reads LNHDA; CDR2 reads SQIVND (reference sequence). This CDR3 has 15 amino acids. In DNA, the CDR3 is TGTGCCAGTAGTAAACCTACAGGGGTAAAGTATGGCTACACCTTC. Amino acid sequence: CASSKPTGVKYGYTF.

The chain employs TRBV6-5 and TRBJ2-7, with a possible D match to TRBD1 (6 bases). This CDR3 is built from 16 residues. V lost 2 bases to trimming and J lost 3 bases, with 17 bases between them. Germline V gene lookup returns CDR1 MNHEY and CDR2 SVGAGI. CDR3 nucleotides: TGTGCCAGCAGTTACCGTCAGGGGCCCGAAGTCTACGAGCAGTACTTC. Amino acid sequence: CASSYRQGPEVYEQYF.

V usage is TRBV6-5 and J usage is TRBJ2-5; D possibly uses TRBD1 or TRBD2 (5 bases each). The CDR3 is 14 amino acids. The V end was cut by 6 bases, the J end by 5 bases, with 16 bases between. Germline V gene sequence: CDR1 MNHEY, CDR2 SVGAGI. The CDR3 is CASSAGPHRETQYF. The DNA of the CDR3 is TGTGCCAGCAGCGCGGGCCCCCACAGGGAGACCCAGTACTTC.

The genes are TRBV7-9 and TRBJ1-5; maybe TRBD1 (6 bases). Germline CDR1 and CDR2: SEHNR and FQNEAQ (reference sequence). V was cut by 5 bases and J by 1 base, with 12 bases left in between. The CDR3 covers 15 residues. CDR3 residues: CASSPGGASNQPQHF. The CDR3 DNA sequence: TGTGCCAGCAGCCCGGGGGGGGCAAGCAATCAGCCCCAGCATTTT.

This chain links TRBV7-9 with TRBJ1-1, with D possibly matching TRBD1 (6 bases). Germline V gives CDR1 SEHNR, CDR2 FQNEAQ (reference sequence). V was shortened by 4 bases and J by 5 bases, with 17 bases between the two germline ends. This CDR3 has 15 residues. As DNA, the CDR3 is TGTGCCAGCAGCTCGCAAGTCCTCAGGGGTACTGAAGCTTTCTTT. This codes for CASSSQVLRGTEAFF.

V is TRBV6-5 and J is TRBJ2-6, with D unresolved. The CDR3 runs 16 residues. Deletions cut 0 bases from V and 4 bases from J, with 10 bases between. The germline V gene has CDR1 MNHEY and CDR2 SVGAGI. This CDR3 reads CASSYSFLSGANVLTF. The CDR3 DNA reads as TGTGCCAGCAGTTACTCTTTTCTCTCCGGGGCCAACGTCCTGACTTTC.

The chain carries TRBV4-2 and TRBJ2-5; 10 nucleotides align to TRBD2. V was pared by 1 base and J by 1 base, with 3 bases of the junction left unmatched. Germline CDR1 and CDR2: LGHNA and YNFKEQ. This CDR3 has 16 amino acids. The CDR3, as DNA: TGTGCCAGCAGCCAAGTGAGCGGGGGGGGCCAAGAGACCCAGTACTTC. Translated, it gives CASSQVSGGGQETQYF.

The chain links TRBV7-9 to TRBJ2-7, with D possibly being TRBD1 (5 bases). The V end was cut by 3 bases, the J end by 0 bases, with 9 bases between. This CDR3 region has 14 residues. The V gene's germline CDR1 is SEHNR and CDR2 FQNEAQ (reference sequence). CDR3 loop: CASSFSQGSYEQYF. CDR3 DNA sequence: TGTGCCAGCAGCTTTTCGCAGGGCTCCTACGAGCAGTACTTC.

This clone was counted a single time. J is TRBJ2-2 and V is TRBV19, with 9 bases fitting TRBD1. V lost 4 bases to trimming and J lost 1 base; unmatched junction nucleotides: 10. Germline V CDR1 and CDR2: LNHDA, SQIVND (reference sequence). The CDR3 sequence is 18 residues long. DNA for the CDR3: TGTGCCAGTAGTAGATTTGGCGGGACAGGGAAGAACACCGGGGAGCTGTTTTTT. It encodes CASSRFGGTGKNTGELFF.

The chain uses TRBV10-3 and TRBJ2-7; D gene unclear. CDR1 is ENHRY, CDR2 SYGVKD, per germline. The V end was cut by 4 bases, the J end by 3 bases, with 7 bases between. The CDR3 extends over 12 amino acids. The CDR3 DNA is TGTGCCATCAGTGTAGACAACTACGAGCAGTACTTC. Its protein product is CAISVDNYEQYF.